This TCR beta chain came from a study of cytomegalovirus exposure and HLA in healthy donors. Broader study findings: There were reportedly fewer N-insertions in an Asian-associated ancestry cluster than the approximately 670-donor mean, in a later analysis. V- and J-gene trimming of TCR beta was linked (in a later analysis) to a missense DCLRE1C variant. Because they were indistinguishable, some V segments, including TRBV6-2 and TRBV6-3, were excluded.

Donors showed nominal health when sampled, although they likely had unrecorded immune exposures. This CDR3 spans 13 amino acids. Germline-derived CDR1 and CDR2 are LGHNT and FRNRAP. J lost 6 bases, V lost 6 bases, and 4 bases had no gene match. The PCR was carried out with 60 Vbeta primers and 13 Jbeta primers. Produced via immunoSEQ multiplex PCR; TCRdb's table is partial and in-frame only. The sample carries fewer than 250,000 clones, approximately 80% recorded once. On this clone: Its cognate antigen is unknown.

Sequencing was performed on PBMCs. The chain couples TRBV12-5 to TRBJ2-1; 8 bases agree with TRBD1. The receptor was isolated from a girl aged 2 to 10 in good health and CMV-seronegative. CDR3 sequence: CASGPTGGNEQFF. In DNA form, the CDR3 reads TGTGCTAGTGGACCAACAGGGGGCAATGAGCAGTTCTTC.